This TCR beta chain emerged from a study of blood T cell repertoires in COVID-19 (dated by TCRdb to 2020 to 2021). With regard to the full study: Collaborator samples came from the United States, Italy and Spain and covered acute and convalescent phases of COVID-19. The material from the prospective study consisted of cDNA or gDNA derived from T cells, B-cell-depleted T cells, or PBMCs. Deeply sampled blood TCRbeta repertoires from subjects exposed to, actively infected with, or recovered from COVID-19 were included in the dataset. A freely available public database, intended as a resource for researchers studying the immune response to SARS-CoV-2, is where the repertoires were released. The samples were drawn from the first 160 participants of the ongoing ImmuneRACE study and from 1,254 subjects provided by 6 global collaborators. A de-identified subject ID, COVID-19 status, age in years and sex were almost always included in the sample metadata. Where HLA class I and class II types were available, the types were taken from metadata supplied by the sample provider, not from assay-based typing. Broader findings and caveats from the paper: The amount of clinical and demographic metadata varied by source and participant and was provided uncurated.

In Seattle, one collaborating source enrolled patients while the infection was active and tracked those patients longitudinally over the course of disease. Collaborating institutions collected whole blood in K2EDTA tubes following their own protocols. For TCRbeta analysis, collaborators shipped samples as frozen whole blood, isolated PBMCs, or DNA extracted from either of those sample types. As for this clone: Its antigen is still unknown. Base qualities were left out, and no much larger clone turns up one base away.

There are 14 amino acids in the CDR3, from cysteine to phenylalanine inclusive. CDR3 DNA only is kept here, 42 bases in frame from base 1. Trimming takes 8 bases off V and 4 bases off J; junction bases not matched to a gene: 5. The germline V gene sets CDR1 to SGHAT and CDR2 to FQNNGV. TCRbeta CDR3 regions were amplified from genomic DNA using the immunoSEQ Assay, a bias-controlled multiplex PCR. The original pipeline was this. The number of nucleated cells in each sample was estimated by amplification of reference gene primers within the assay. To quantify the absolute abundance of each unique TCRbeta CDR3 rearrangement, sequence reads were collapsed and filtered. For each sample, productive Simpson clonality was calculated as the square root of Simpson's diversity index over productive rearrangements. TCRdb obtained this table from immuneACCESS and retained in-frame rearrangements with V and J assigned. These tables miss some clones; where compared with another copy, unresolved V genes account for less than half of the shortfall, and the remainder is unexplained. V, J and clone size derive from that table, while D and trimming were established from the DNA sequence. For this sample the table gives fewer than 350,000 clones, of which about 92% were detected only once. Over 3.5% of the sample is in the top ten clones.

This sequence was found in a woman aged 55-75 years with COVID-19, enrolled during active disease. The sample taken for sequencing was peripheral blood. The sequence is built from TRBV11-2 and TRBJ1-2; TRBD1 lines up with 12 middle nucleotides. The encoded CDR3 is CASRGQGAGYGYTF. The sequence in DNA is TGTGCCAGCCGGGGACAGGGGGCGGGCTATGGCTACACCTTC.